This T cell receptor beta chain was profiled in a study of T cells after yellow fever vaccination. The table lists this clonotype with a few counts. Germline CDR1 SGHRS, CDR2 YFSETQ. This CDR3 spans 20 amino acids. Trimming at V came to 5 bases and at J to 1 base, leaving 14 bases not matched to a gene. Each CDR3 protein gets one entry after TCRdb re-called the 5' RACE reads with MiXCR. The table shows roughly 500,000 distinct CDR3 sequences, with about a fifth occurring only once. The J gene is TRBJ2-4, the V gene TRBV5-1, with 14 bases identical to TRBD2. The specimen comprised PBMCs, sampled 15 days after the yellow fever booster vaccination. This clonotype originated in a man aged 30 to 39 who received the YFV17D yellow fever vaccine. In nucleotides, the CDR3 is TGCGCCAGCAGTCCGACTAGCGGGAGGGAGACCGAGGGGGCCAAAAACATTCAGTACTTC. It encodes CASSPTSGRETEGAKNIQYF.